A selection of T cell receptor beta chains follows, all from one sample in a study of T cells after yellow fever vaccination. Each CDR3 protein is one row after TCRdb ran MiXCR on the 5' RACE reads. The sample shows approximately 550,000 distinct CDR3 sequences, about 19% of them seen only once. The starting material was PBMCs, obtained 15 days after the yellow fever booster vaccination. These receptors were obtained from a man aged 25 to 40 who received the YFV17D yellow fever vaccine. CDR3s include the opening cysteine and the closing phenylalanine or tryptophan. Each record gives: J gene, clone size, D gene, V gene, CDR3 protein, CDR3 DNA. D genes are given only for firm matches. Expanded clones get a size class; other rows say once, few or many, or leave the size out.

TRBJ2-7	few	-	TRBV7-2	CASSLPRQTYEQYF	TGTGCCAGCAGCTTGCCTAGACAGACCTACGAGCAGTACTTC
TRBJ1-5	many	TRBD1	TRBV2	CASSLDREYNQPQHF	TGTGCCAGCAGTCTGGACAGGGAATACAATCAGCCCCAGCATTTT
TRBJ2-3	-	-	TRBV29-1	CSVEMKRGVFTDTQYF	TGCAGCGTTGAAATGAAAAGAGGGGTCTTCACAGATACGCAGTATTTT
TRBJ2-7	few	-	TRBV6-5	CASSYSKFGGSYEQYF	TGTGCCAGCAGTTACTCGAAATTTGGGGGGTCCTACGAGCAGTACTTC
TRBJ2-7	-	TRBD1	TRBV5-1	CASSGWDRGSYEQYF	TGCGCCAGCAGCGGGTGGGACAGGGGGTCGTACGAGCAGTACTTC
TRBJ2-1	few	TRBD2	TRBV7-2	CASSSRLAGGNNEQFF	TGTGCCAGCAGCTCCCGTTTAGCGGGAGGCAACAATGAGCAGTTCTTC
TRBJ1-1	once	TRBD1	TRBV20-1	CSAKQGAGSTEAFF	TGCAGTGCTAAACAGGGGGCTGGGAGCACTGAAGCTTTCTTT
TRBJ2-7	few	TRBD1	TRBV24-1	CATDRDSSYEQYF	TGTGCCACCGACCGGGACAGTTCCTACGAGCAGTACTTC
TRBJ2-7	few	-	TRBV12-3/TRBV12-4	CASSLFSGGTSYEQYF	TGTGCCAGCAGTTTATTCTCGGGCGGGACCTCCTACGAGCAGTACTTC
TRBJ2-7	few	-	TRBV4-1	CASSPRSRTLSYEQYF	TGCGCCAGCAGCCCAAGATCCCGGACACTTTCCTACGAGCAGTACTTC
TRBJ2-7	few	-	TRBV20-1	CSAREAPGLYEQYF	TGCAGTGCTAGAGAAGCACCGGGACTCTACGAGCAGTACTTC
TRBJ2-3	-	TRBD2	TRBV9	CASSAGRGFGTSGSADTQYF	TGTGCCAGCAGCGCCGGTAGAGGTTTTGGGACTAGCGGGAGCGCGGATACGCAGTATTTT
TRBJ2-2	-	TRBD1	TRBV12-3/TRBV12-4	CASRAGTGYVGELFF	TGTGCCAGCAGGGCCGGGACAGGGTACGTCGGGGAGCTGTTTTTT
TRBJ2-5	-	TRBD2	TRBV12-3/TRBV12-4	CASIHSTSGQETQYF	TGTGCCAGCATCCATAGTACTAGCGGCCAAGAGACCCAGTACTTC
TRBJ2-7	few	-	TRBV14	CASSKSTNSLEQYF	TGTGCCAGCAGCAAGTCCACCAATTCCTTAGAGCAGTACTTC
TRBJ2-4	-	-	TRBV5-6	CASSLGGAWGKNIQYF	TGTGCCAGCAGCTTGGGTGGGGCGTGGGGCAAAAACATTCAGTACTTC
TRBJ2-5	few	-	TRBV5-1	CASSFGPLSQETQYF	TGCGCCAGCAGCTTCGGACCCCTGTCCCAAGAGACCCAGTACTTC
TRBJ2-3	-	TRBD2	TRBV5-1	CASSLPGGSNTQYF	TGCGCCAGCAGCCTGCCGGGAGGAAGCAATACGCAGTATTTT
TRBJ2-5	few	TRBD2	TRBV7-2	CASSSVLAGGRETQYF	TGTGCCAGCAGCTCAGTTCTAGCGGGAGGCCGGGAGACCCAGTACTTC
TRBJ2-3	-	TRBD1	TRBV5-1	CASSFLDRGSDTQYF	TGCGCCAGCAGCTTTCTGGACAGGGGTTCAGATACGCAGTATTTT
TRBJ2-1	-	-	TRBV29-1	CSVEDTSFAGPYNEQFF	TGCAGCGTTGAAGATACCTCTTTCGCAGGGCCATACAATGAGCAGTTCTTC
TRBJ2-7	-	-	TRBV12-3/TRBV12-4	CASRVGTYEQYF	TGTGCCAGCCGGGTAGGCACCTACGAGCAGTACTTC
TRBJ2-7	-	TRBD1	TRBV20-1	CSAVYRGPSYEQYF	TGCAGTGCCGTTTACAGGGGACCCTCCTACGAGCAGTACTTC
TRBJ2-1	-	-	TRBV6-5	CASSYLGRGGAYNEQFF	TGTGCCAGCAGTTACCTCGGGCGAGGCGGGGCCTACAATGAGCAGTTCTTC
TRBJ2-1	-	-	TRBV27	CASSLFAFNEQFF	TGTGCCAGCAGTTTATTTGCGTTCAATGAGCAGTTCTTC
TRBJ2-5	-	-	TRBV20-1	CSAGHSSEETQYF	TGCAGTGCCGGACACTCCTCGGAAGAGACCCAGTACTTC
TRBJ2-2	-	-	TRBV3-1	CASSLTGFTGELFF	TGTGCCAGCAGCCTTACAGGGTTCACCGGGGAGCTGTTTTTT
TRBJ2-7	few	-	TRBV7-2	CASSLSGGRGSYEQYF	TGTGCCAGCAGCCTCTCCGGGGGCCGAGGGTCCTACGAGCAGTACTTC
TRBJ2-7	few	TRBD1	TRBV20-1	CSASRTGRVEQYF	TGCAGTGCATCTCGGACAGGTAGAGTCGAGCAGTACTTC
TRBJ2-7	few	-	TRBV4-2	CASSRPEGFLRDSRYEQYF	TGTGCCAGCAGCCGACCGGAGGGTTTTTTGCGGGACAGCCGCTACGAGCAGTACTTC
TRBJ2-3	-	-	TRBV20-1	CSANRGGTDTQYF	TGCAGTGCTAACAGAGGGGGGACAGATACGCAGTATTTT
TRBJ2-1	-	TRBD2	TRBV9	CASSVGGDVSGIDEQFF	TGTGCCAGCAGCGTAGGGGGAGATGTTAGCGGGATCGATGAGCAGTTCTTC
TRBJ2-7	-	-	TRBV6-2/TRBV6-3	CASSSPGEHQYF	TGTGCCAGCAGTTCCCCAGGAGAGCACCAGTACTTC
TRBJ2-1	-	TRBD2	TRBV6-1	CASSGGLAGGRYNEQFF	TGTGCCAGCAGTGGGGGACTAGCGGGAGGAAGGTACAATGAGCAGTTCTTC
TRBJ2-3	-	-	TRBV20-1	CSAELEGGSTDTQYF	TGCAGTGCTGAACTAGAGGGGGGGTCCACAGATACGCAGTATTTT
TRBJ2-1	few	-	TRBV5-1	CASNLGEPSYNEQFF	TGCGCCAGCAACCTTGGAGAGCCCTCCTACAATGAGCAGTTCTTC
TRBJ2-7	-	-	TRBV29-1	CSVTKSSYEQYF	TGCAGCGTGACTAAGAGCTCCTACGAGCAGTACTTC
TRBJ2-6	few	-	TRBV29-1	CSVSDSPNSGANVLTF	TGCAGCGTCTCGGACAGCCCCAACTCTGGGGCCAACGTCCTGACTTTC
TRBJ1-1	few	-	TRBV12-3/TRBV12-4	CASFKTGRENTEAFF	TGTGCCAGCTTCAAGACCGGACGGGAGAACACTGAAGCTTTCTTT
TRBJ1-1	-	TRBD1	TRBV29-1	CSARQGRDTEAFF	TGCAGCGCAAGACAGGGGCGCGACACTGAAGCTTTCTTT
TRBJ2-2	many	-	TRBV12-3/TRBV12-4	CASRGTNTGELFF	TGTGCCAGCAGGGGCACGAACACCGGGGAGCTGTTTTTT
TRBJ1-4	-	-	TRBV25-1	CATATGFREKLFF	TGTGCCACCGCGACTGGGTTTAGGGAAAAACTGTTTTTT
TRBJ2-7	-	TRBD1	TRBV7-9	CASSSGQGVFEQYF	TGTGCCAGCAGCTCGGGACAGGGGGTCTTCGAGCAGTACTTC
TRBJ2-2	-	-	TRBV5-1	CASSLTALNTGELFF	TGCGCCAGCAGCTTGACGGCCCTTAACACCGGGGAGCTGTTTTTT
TRBJ2-1	few	-	TRBV5-1	CASSLEGPYNEQFF	TGCGCCAGCAGCTTAGAGGGGCCTTACAATGAGCAGTTCTTC
TRBJ1-1	once	-	TRBV20-1	CSAPTGHYEAFF	TGCAGTGCTCCAACAGGGCACTATGAAGCTTTCTTT
TRBJ1-5	-	-	TRBV7-9	CASSYQGIQPQHF	TGTGCCAGCAGCTACCAGGGGATTCAGCCCCAGCATTTT
TRBJ2-4	few	-	TRBV28	CASSSQDSQNIQYF	TGTGCCAGCAGCTCCCAGGACAGTCAAAACATTCAGTACTTC
TRBJ2-5	few	TRBD1	TRBV12-3/TRBV12-4	CASSGNRGRIGETQYF	TGTGCCAGCAGTGGAAACAGGGGGCGGATCGGTGAGACCCAGTACTTC
TRBJ2-1	few	TRBD2	TRBV29-1	CSVSTSGAYNEQFF	TGCAGCGTCTCGACTAGCGGGGCTTACAATGAGCAGTTCTTC
TRBJ1-1	-	TRBD1	TRBV18	CASSRDREDEAFF	TGTGCCAGCTCACGGGACAGGGAAGATGAAGCTTTCTTT
TRBJ2-1	-	-	TRBV27	CASRLATTYNEQFF	TGTGCCAGCAGGCTAGCGACCACCTACAATGAGCAGTTCTTC
TRBJ2-2	few	-	TRBV18	CASSPAAGPATGELFF	TGTGCCAGCTCTCCAGCAGCCGGGCCCGCCACCGGGGAGCTGTTTTTT
TRBJ2-7	once	TRBD1	TRBV7-9	CASSLLRDRVVEQYF	TGTGCCAGCAGCTTACTTCGGGACAGGGTAGTCGAGCAGTACTTC
TRBJ2-1	few	-	TRBV6-1	CASSANLNNEQFF	TGTGCCAGCAGCGCTAATCTGAACAATGAGCAGTTCTTC
TRBJ2-1	-	TRBD1	TRBV20-1	CSAQGQGASNEQFF	TGCAGTGCCCAAGGACAGGGGGCATCGAATGAGCAGTTCTTC
TRBJ2-1	-	TRBD2	TRBV11-2	CASSLGGTGLDLRHNEQFF	TGTGCCAGCAGCTTAGGGGGTACCGGACTAGATTTGCGGCACAATGAGCAGTTCTTC
TRBJ1-3	-	-	TRBV7-2	CASSLVQGSGNTIYF	TGTGCCAGCAGCTTAGTGCAGGGGTCTGGAAACACCATATATTTT